The 26 T cell receptor beta chains below all came from one sample that was sequenced in a study of cytomegalovirus exposure and HLA in healthy donors. The table came from immunoSEQ multiplex PCR; TCRdb's copy has only in-frame clones and leaves some out. In the table there are about 180,000 clones, 85% of which are singletons. Material: PBMCs. The receptors come from a young man in good health and CMV-seropositive.

The chain combines TRBV5-4 with TRBJ2-1; D might be TRBD2 (7 bases). The germline V gene has CDR1 SGHNT and CDR2 YYREEE (reference sequence). The V gene lost 4 bases and the J gene lost 11 bases, with 16 bases spanning the gap. The CDR3 sequence is 13 residues long. The CDR3 is CASSAMGGTQQFF. The CDR3 bases are TGTGCCAGCAGCGCAATGGGAGGGACACAGCAGTTCTTC.

The chain has TRBV11-1 and TRBJ2-5, with 9 positions matching TRBD2. The J segment lost 0 bases and the V segment lost 6 bases, leaving 8 bases of the junction unmatched. The CDR3 has 16 residues. Germline-derived CDR1 and CDR2 are SGHAT and FQDESV (reference sequence). This chain's CDR3 is CASSYTAGGYQETQYF. The CDR3 DNA reads as TGTGCCAGCAGTTACACCGCGGGGGGGTACCAAGAGACCCAGTACTTC.

J is TRBJ1-1 and V is TRBV5-4, with D possibly TRBD1 on 6 matching bases. Germline-derived CDR1 and CDR2 are SGHNT and YYREEE (reference sequence). V dropped 3 bases and J dropped 6 bases, with 12 bases sitting between them. The CDR3 runs to 13 residues. The CDR3 nucleotides read TGTGCCAGCAGCTGGAAGGGGGTCCCTGAAGCTTTCTTT. This encodes CASSWKGVPEAFF. The complete variable domain, with remaining parts taken from reference TRBV5-4 and TRBJ1-1, reads ETGVTQSPTHLIKTRGQQVTLRCSSQSGHNTVSWYQQALGQGPQFIFQYYREEENGRGNFPPRFSGLQFPNYSSELNVNALELDDSALYLCASSWKGVPEAFFGQGTRLTVV.

This chain links TRBV11-2 with TRBJ2-7; 9 nucleotides match TRBD2. The CDR3 is 15 residues long. The germline gives CDR1 SGHAT, CDR2 FQNNGV. Trimming took 1 base from V and 6 from J; bases not matched to a gene: 7. This chain's CDR3 is CASSLAAGGRSEQYF. CDR3 nucleotide sequence: TGTGCCAGCAGCTTAGCCGCGGGAGGGAGATCCGAGCAGTACTTC.

This chain uses TRBV21-1 with TRBJ2-3; whether TRBD2, the table's D call, matches the DNA was not checked. TRBV21-1 is an annotated pseudogene. There are 16 residues in the CDR3. In DNA, the CDR3 is TGTGCCAGCAGCAAAGCGCTCCAGCGAACCACAGATACGCAGTATTTT. It is translated as CASSKALQRTTDTQYF.

The V and J genes are TRBV5-1 and TRBJ1-2; 7 bases are shared with TRBD1. The CDR3 loop spans 15 amino acids. The germline V gene has CDR1 SGHRS and CDR2 YFSETQ. Germline trimming cut 4 bases from V and 9 bases from J; bases unmatched to any gene: 15. CDR3 residues: CASSPELRQGRSYTF. As DNA, the CDR3 is TGCGCCAGCAGCCCTGAACTTCGACAGGGAAGGAGCTACACCTTC.

The CDR3, as DNA: TGCAGCGTTGAGCCTACCTTCTTCTCGGAGAAGACCCAGTACTTC. Its protein product is CSVEPTFFSEKTQYF. The gene calls are TRBV29-1 and TRBJ2-5, with D uncertain. This CDR3 region has 15 residues. Trimming stripped 3 bases from V and 6 bases from J, with 20 bases between. The germline V gene encodes CDR1 SQVTM and CDR2 ANQGSEA. Filled out from reference TRBV29-1 and TRBJ2-5, the complete variable domain reads SAVISQKPSRDICQRGTSLTIQCQVDSQVTMMFWYRQQPGQSLTLIATANQGSEATYESGFVIDKFPISRPNLTFSTLTVSNMSPEDSSIYLCSVEPTFFSEKTQYFGPGTRLLVL.

This clone was counted a single time. V usage is TRBV6-5 and J usage is TRBJ1-2; 9 nucleotides agree with TRBD1. J was trimmed by 1 base and V by 5 bases; bases with no gene match: 5. From germline, CDR1 is MNHEY and CDR2 SVGAGI. The CDR3 totals 15 residues. The CDR3 region has the DNA TGTGCCAGCAGTCCGTACAGGGGGCGTAACTATGGCTACACCTTC. It encodes CASSPYRGRNYGYTF.

The V gene is TRBV28, the J gene TRBJ1-5; 9 bases map to TRBD1. The CDR3 contains 15 residues. Germline CDR1 and CDR2: MDHEN and SYDVKM. The J segment lost 7 bases and the V segment lost 5 bases, leaving 9 bases of the junction unmatched. The CDR3 here is CASSLPGTGKQPQHF. In nucleotides, the CDR3 is TGTGCCAGCAGTCTCCCCGGGACAGGGAAACAGCCCCAGCATTTT.

The chain recombines TRBV6-1 with TRBJ2-7; 9 bases match TRBD1. V gave up 4 bases and J gave up 3 bases; unmatched junction bases: 7. The germline V gene encodes CDR1 MNHNS and CDR2 SASEGT. The CDR3 covers 15 residues. Here the CDR3 reads CASSASGQGDYEQYF. The CDR3 region has the DNA TGTGCCAGCAGTGCCTCGGGACAGGGAGACTACGAGCAGTACTTC.

The V gene is TRBV11-2, the J gene TRBJ1-2, with 8 bases matching TRBD1. Trimming at V came to 5 bases and at J to 7 bases, leaving 6 bases not matched to a gene. CDR1 SGHAT and CDR2 FQNNGV come from the germline V gene. The CDR3 is 13 residues long. CDR3 protein: CASSRDRLAGYTF. The CDR3 nucleotides are TGTGCCAGCAGCCGGGACAGGCTAGCTGGCTACACCTTC.

The V and J genes are TRBV19 and TRBJ2-1; TRBD2 agrees at 7 bases. The V segment lost 4 bases and the J segment 6 bases; nucleotides outside the gene matches: 3. This CDR3 spans 13 amino acids. Germline assignment: CDR1 LNHDA and CDR2 SQIVND (reference sequence). CDR3 in amino acids: CASSTGLGNEQFF. The CDR3 nucleotides are TGTGCCAGTAGTACCGGACTAGGCAATGAGCAGTTCTTC.

The V call is TRBV19, the J call TRBJ2-5; D possibly corresponds to TRBD2 (6 bases). Germline CDR1 LNHDA, CDR2 SQIVND (reference sequence). The CDR3 is 16 amino acids. V lost 3 bases and J 5 bases, leaving 19 bases between the germline ends. The CDR3 reads CASSMVTGTPWETQYF. CDR3 sequence (DNA): TGTGCCAGTAGTATGGTTACCGGGACTCCCTGGGAGACCCAGTACTTC.

The V gene is TRBV11-3, the J gene TRBJ2-6; 7 positions match TRBD1. V shed 6 bases, J shed 4 bases, and the junction held 15 bases outside the gene matches. The germline V gene encodes CDR1 SGHNT and CDR2 YENEEA. This CDR3 has 18 residues. CDR3 nucleotides: TGTGCCAGCAGTCGCGTAATTCTAACAGGGGCAGGGGCCAACGTCCTGACTTTC. It specifies CASSRVILTGAGANVLTF.

This clone was observed a few times. The chain couples TRBV2 to TRBJ2-2; TRBD2 is a possible D gene (6 bases). Per the germline V gene, CDR1 is SNHLY and CDR2 is FYNNEI. Trimming cost V 0 bases and J 8 bases, with 16 bases left between them. The CDR3 extends over 16 amino acids. DNA for the CDR3: TGTGCCAGCAGTGAAGCGACGGGACTGAAGGTGGGGGAGCTGTTTTTT. Its protein product is CASSEATGLKVGELFF.

The V call is TRBV6-1, the J call TRBJ1-2, with unresolved D. The germline CDR1 and CDR2 sequences are MNHNS and SASEGT. This CDR3 is built from 11 residues. Trimming removed 6 bases from V and 4 bases from J, with 6 bases in between. CDR3 amino acids: CASRGGYGYTF. The DNA for the CDR3 is TGTGCCAGCAGAGGCGGCTATGGCTACACCTTC.

The rearrangement uses TRBV28 and TRBJ2-3; the D is unclear. V dropped 3 bases and J dropped 3 bases, with 16 bases sitting between them. The germline V gene has CDR1 MDHEN and CDR2 SYDVKM. The CDR3 has 16 residues. The CDR3 DNA reads TGTGCCAGCAGTTTCCGGCACTCAGGATGGACAGATACGCAGTATTTT. This sequence encodes CASSFRHSGWTDTQYF.

The chain carries TRBV5-4 and TRBJ2-4; 8 bases agree with TRBD1. V was clipped by 0 bases and J by 8 bases; unmatched bases: 7. Germline V gene data show CDR1 as SGHNT and CDR2 as YYREEE (reference sequence). There are 15 residues in the CDR3. CDR3 sequence (DNA): TGTGCCAGCAGCTTGGCCAATGACAGGGGAGACATTCAGTACTTC. It is translated as CASSLANDRGDIQYF.

The rearrangement links TRBV30 to TRBJ2-5; possible D gene TRBD1, 6 bases. Germline V gene sequence: CDR1 GTSNPN, CDR2 SVGIG (reference sequence). This CDR3 has 16 residues. The germline V and J ends were trimmed by 0 bases and 3 bases, with 17 bases remaining between them. In DNA, the CDR3 is TGTGCCTGGAGTGTAGAACCAGGGGTTGTGGAAGAGACCCAGTACTTC. It translates to CAWSVEPGVVEETQYF.

CDR3 protein: CASSIRGLGYTGELFF. The CDR3 DNA follows: TGTGCCAGCAGCATAAGAGGACTAGGCTACACCGGGGAGCTGTTTTTT. This chain joins TRBV28 and TRBJ2-2; 7 bases fit TRBD2. V dropped 6 bases and J dropped 3; count of bases not matched to a gene: 10. This CDR3 spans 16 amino acids. Germline values: CDR1 MDHEN, CDR2 SYDVKM.

The chain carries TRBV11-2 and TRBJ1-1; the D is unclear. Germline loops: CDR1 SGHAT, CDR2 FQNNGV. Trimming removed 2 bases at V and 10 bases at J, with 14 bases between. The CDR3 is 13 residues long. In DNA form, the CDR3 reads TGTGCCAGCAGCTTAACCCTCGGGGATGGAGCTTTCTTT. Translated, it gives CASSLTLGDGAFF.

The chain links TRBV5-6 to TRBJ2-1; D may be TRBD2 (6 bases). This CDR3 is 14 amino acids long. V lost 0 bases and J 5 bases, leaving 9 bases between the germline ends. CDR1 SGHDT and CDR2 YYEEEE come from the germline V gene. Here the CDR3 reads CASSLVAADNEQFF. The CDR3 DNA sequence: TGTGCCAGCAGCTTGGTAGCGGCGGACAATGAGCAGTTCTTC.

The chain couples TRBV2 to TRBJ2-2, with 10 positions matching TRBD2. V was clipped by 6 bases and J by 6 bases; unmatched bases: 16. Germline CDR1 reads SNHLY; CDR2 reads FYNNEI. This CDR3 region has 18 residues. The CDR3 DNA sequence: TGTGCCAGCAGGCCCCTCCCCTCTAGCGGGGGCTACGCCGGGGAGCTGTTTTTT. As protein: CASRPLPSSGGYAGELFF.

Note on this clone: A read error is possible here, since a much larger clone lies one base away. The CDR3 sequence is CASSRTGDGYTF. CDR3 DNA: TGTGCCAGCAGCCGGACAGGGGATGGCTACACCTTC. This chain links TRBV7-9 with TRBJ1-2, with 9 bases identical to TRBD1. Germline V lookup: CDR1 SEHNR, CDR2 FQNEAQ (reference sequence). V gave up 5 bases and J gave up 6 bases; unmatched junction bases: 1. CDR3 length: 12 amino acids.

The chain couples TRBV27 to TRBJ2-3; 7 positions match TRBD1. The CDR3 loop spans 20 amino acids. The V and J ends lost 5 bases and 4 bases, in that order; junction bases with no gene match: 24. The germline V gene encodes CDR1 MNHEY and CDR2 SMNVEV (reference sequence). CDR3 nucleotides: TGTGCCAGCAGTAACACAGGGCTGGGGACAGTTTTCGCTCGTCCAGATACGCAGTATTTT. Protein product: CASSNTGLGTVFARPDTQYF.

DNA for the CDR3: TGTGCCACCAGCAGTGCAGGGATCTACCTAAACACCGGGGAGCTGTTTTTT. Protein product: CATSSAGIYLNTGELFF. The chain has TRBV15 and TRBJ2-2; the D gene is possibly TRBD1 (5 bases). V lost 3 bases and J 2 bases, leaving 16 bases between the germline ends. CDR1 LNHNV and CDR2 YYDKDF come from the germline V gene (reference sequence). The CDR3 totals 17 residues.